The 19 T cell receptor beta chains below all came from one sample that was sequenced in a study of blood T cell repertoires in COVID-19 (dated by TCRdb to 2020 to 2021). The library was obtained by the immunoSEQ multiplex PCR assay. In TCRdb, the immuneACCESS table is reduced to in-frame sequences with V and J assigned. These tables do not hold every clone; where another copy was compared, an unresolved V gene accounts for under half, and the others remain unexplained. In all, the sample holds approximately 250,000 clones, and 70% to 90% of those were seen once. Of the sample, roughly 1.8% is held by the ten largest clones. The sample consisted of peripheral blood. Every receptor here comes from a man aged 25 to 40 with active or convalescent COVID-19.

This clone was counted a single time. This sequence joins TRBV13 and TRBJ1-1; the D gene is possibly TRBD1 (6 bases). Germline CDR1 PRHDT, CDR2 FYEKMQ (reference sequence). This CDR3 has 16 residues. V lost 5 bases and J lost 0, with 16 bases in between. CDR3 coding DNA: TGTGCCAGCAGCACCCCGGGGGGCGGGATGAACACTGAAGCTTTCTTT. It translates to CASSTPGGGMNTEAFF.

The chain has TRBV13 and TRBJ1-5, with D unresolved. CDR1 PRHDT and CDR2 FYEKMQ come from the germline V gene (reference sequence). CDR3 size: 12 residues. Trimming took 0 bases from V and 5 from J, leaving 2 bases between them. CDR3 bases: TGTGCCAGCAGCTTAGGCGATCAGCCCCAGCATTTT. Its protein product is CASSLGDQPQHF.

The chain recombines TRBV4-2 with TRBJ2-3, with a possible D match to TRBD1 (5 bases). Germline CDR1 LGHNA, CDR2 YNFKEQ. Trimming pared 0 bases from V and 5 bases from J, leaving 9 bases between. This CDR3 is built from 14 residues. CDR3 amino acids: CASSQDLRGDTQYF. CDR3 nucleotide sequence: TGTGCCAGCAGCCAAGATCTTAGGGGAGATACGCAGTATTTT.

The chain links TRBV7-9 to TRBJ1-2; 8 positions agree with TRBD1. The J segment lost 3 bases and the V segment lost 5 bases, leaving 2 bases of the junction unmatched. Germline lookup yields CDR1 SEHNR and CDR2 FQNEAQ (reference sequence). This CDR3 is built from 13 residues. The CDR3 reads CASSQTGDYGYTF. The DNA for the CDR3 is TGTGCCAGCAGCCAGACAGGGGACTATGGCTACACCTTC.

The chain has TRBV5-1 and TRBJ1-2; D is uncertain. The V gene's germline CDR1 is SGHRS and CDR2 YFSETQ. CDR3 size: 12 residues. V was clipped by 0 bases and J by 3 bases, with 3 bases between them. The chain's CDR3 is CASSLADYGYTF. The CDR3 DNA sequence: TGCGCCAGCAGCTTGGCAGACTATGGCTACACCTTC.

The chain couples TRBV21-1 to TRBJ2-7; whether TRBD1, the table's D call, matches the DNA was not checked. TRBV21-1 counts as a pseudogene. The CDR3 loop spans 14 amino acids. In nucleotides, the CDR3 is TGTGCCAGCAGCACCGGGACAGGCACCTACGAGCAGTACTTC. Its protein product is CASSTGTGTYEQYF.

The rearrangement uses TRBV27 and TRBJ2-7; no reliable D call. This CDR3 comprises 13 residues. V was pared by 5 bases and J by 2 bases, with 10 bases between. The V gene's germline CDR1 is MNHEY and CDR2 SMNVEV (reference sequence). The CDR3 DNA reads TGTGCCAGCAGTCCAACAGTTCCCTACGAGCAGTACTTC. Translating it yields CASSPTVPYEQYF.

The rearrangement uses TRBV5-5 and TRBJ2-1; 8 bases agree with TRBD2. This CDR3 is 16 amino acids long. The V gene end was trimmed by 2 bases and the J gene end by 6 bases; junction bases not matched to a gene: 10. The germline gives CDR1 SGHKS, CDR2 YYEKEE (reference sequence). The CDR3 DNA reads as TGTGCCAGCAGCTTACGACTAGCCCGGGGGGGCAATGAGCAGTTCTTC. Its protein is CASSLRLARGGNEQFF.

The V call is TRBV5-1, the J call TRBJ2-7, with 13 bases lining up with TRBD2. The CDR3 loop spans 16 amino acids. Germline V gene lookup returns CDR1 SGHRS and CDR2 YFSETQ. V gave up 4 bases and J gave up 0 bases; unmatched junction bases: 4. The CDR3 here is CASSQGLAGSSYEQYF. DNA of the CDR3: TGCGCCAGCAGCCAGGGACTAGCGGGGAGCTCCTACGAGCAGTACTTC.

This clone was observed a single time. V is TRBV11-3 and J is TRBJ2-7, with D possibly TRBD2 on 6 matching bases. CDR3 length equals 12 residues. Per germline, CDR1 SGHNT and CDR2 YENEEA. Between the trimmed V and J ends, which lost 6 bases and 3 bases, there was a span of 9 bases. CDR3 sequence (DNA): TGTGCCAGCAGTCACGGGAGCTACGAGCAGTACTTC. Its protein product is CASSHGSYEQYF.

The chain joins TRBV7-8 to TRBJ2-1, with TRBD2 matching over 8 bases. Germline CDR1 reads SGHVS; CDR2 reads FQNEAQ. The CDR3 length is 19 residues. Germline trimming cut 2 bases from V and 4 bases from J; bases unmatched to any gene: 16. CDR3 region: CASSLFGGGPLFSYNEQFF. DNA for the CDR3: TGTGCCAGCAGCTTATTCGGCGGGGGGCCCCTGTTCTCTTACAATGAGCAGTTCTTC.

The chain has TRBV30 and TRBJ2-3; the D gene is possibly TRBD2 (6 bases). CDR1 is GTSNPN and CDR2 is SVGIG in the germline V gene (reference sequence). The V and J ends lost 4 bases and 2 bases respectively, with 13 bases between them. The CDR3 runs to 14 residues. CDR3 nucleotide sequence: TGTGCCTGGAACCCCGGCGGGGCCACAGATACGCAGTATTTT. It specifies CAWNPGGATDTQYF.

The CDR3 protein is CASSQSEVASYNEQFF. CDR3 DNA: TGTGCCAGCAGCCAATCAGAGGTAGCCTCCTACAATGAGCAGTTCTTC. The rearrangement joins TRBV3-1 (or the pseudogene TRBV3-2) to TRBJ2-1; D is uncertain. The CDR3 is made up of 16 amino acids. The germline CDR1 and CDR2 sequences are LGHDT and YNNKEL (reference sequence). V lost 2 bases and J 0 bases, leaving 11 bases between the germline ends.

The rearrangement joins TRBV14 to TRBJ1-2; a possible D gene is TRBD1 (5 bases). Trimming removed 3 bases at V and 5 bases at J, with 13 bases between. This CDR3 is 14 amino acids long. Germline CDR1 and CDR2: SGHDN and FVKESK. Written as DNA, the CDR3 is TGTGCCAGCAGCCAGGACGACAGCTATTATGGCTACACCTTC. Its translation: CASSQDDSYYGYTF. Looking up the rest from reference TRBV14 and TRBJ1-2 gives the full variable domain: EAGVTQFPSHSVIEKGQTVTLRCDPISGHDNLYWYRRVMGKEIKFLLHFVKESKQDESGMPNNRFLAERTGGTYSTLKVQPAELEDSGVYFCASSQDDSYYGYTFGSGTRLTVV.

The chain has TRBV7-8 and TRBJ2-7, with D maybe TRBD2 (6 bases). V was clipped by 3 bases and J by 4 bases, with 10 bases between them. Looked up from germline, CDR1 is SGHVS and CDR2 is FQNEAQ. The CDR3 has 13 amino acids. In DNA form, the CDR3 reads TGTGCCAGCAGCTTGAGTAGCGGATACGAGCAGTACTTC. It encodes CASSLSSGYEQYF.

The chain has TRBV11-3 and TRBJ2-7; TRBD1 agrees at 9 bases. Trimming took 3 bases from V and 2 from J; bases not matched to a gene: 2. Germline loops: CDR1 SGHNT, CDR2 YENEEA. This CDR3 has 14 amino acids. The CDR3 sequence: CASSLGQGTYEQYF. CDR3 DNA: TGTGCCAGCAGCTTGGGACAGGGCACCTACGAGCAGTACTTC.

The rearrangement links TRBV10-2 to TRBJ2-4, with TRBD1 matching 7 bases. Germline V lookup: CDR1 WSHSY, CDR2 SAAADI. With 0 bases clipped from V and 10 bases from J, the junction kept 12 bases outside the gene matches. This CDR3 is built from 16 residues. The CDR3 region is CASSESLGQGVEIQYF. For the CDR3, the DNA is TGCGCCAGCAGTGAGTCGTTGGGGCAGGGGGTTGAAATTCAGTACTTC.

The J gene is TRBJ2-1, the V gene TRBV6-5; maybe TRBD2 (5 bases). The V end lost 2 bases, the J end lost 5 bases, and 7 bases lay between the germline ends. This CDR3 is built from 13 residues. Germline assignment: CDR1 MNHEY and CDR2 SVGAGI. The CDR3 DNA reads as TGTGCCAGCAGTTACGGGAGAAACAATGAGCAGTTCTTC. It codes for CASSYGRNNEQFF.

As DNA, the CDR3 is TGTGCCAGCAGCGTTGGAACAGGGAACACTGAAGCTTTCTTT. It is translated as CASSVGTGNTEAFF. The rearrangement links TRBV9 to TRBJ1-1; the D gene is possibly TRBD1 (5 bases). From germline, CDR1 is SGDLS and CDR2 YYNGEE. Between the trimmed V and J ends, which lost 2 bases and 1 base, there was a span of 9 bases. CDR3 length equals 14 residues. Drawing the rest from reference TRBV9 and TRBJ1-1, the complete variable domain is DSGVTQTPKHLITATGQRVTLRCSPRSGDLSVYWYQQSLDQGLQFLIQYYNGEERAKGNILERFSAQQFPDLHSELNLSSLELGDSALYFCASSVGTGNTEAFFGQGTRLTVV.